The 26 T cell receptor beta chains listed next were all sequenced from one sample in a study of blood T cell repertoires in COVID-19. Some clones are missing from TCRdb's copy, which holds only in-frame ones; the method was immunoSEQ multiplex PCR. The sample holds 200,000 to 250,000 clones; about nine tenths are singletons and the top ten take roughly 2.6%. Specimen: peripheral blood. These receptors originate from a man in his thirties or forties with COVID-19, enrolled during active disease.

This chain connects TRBV18 to TRBJ2-7; unclear D gene. Trimming left V 3 bases short and J 1 base short, with 10 bases between. The CDR3 contains 14 residues. Germline assignment: CDR1 KGHSH and CDR2 LQKENI. CDR3 region: CASSPSSGSYEQYF. The CDR3 nucleotides are TGTGCCAGCTCACCCTCGTCAGGATCCTACGAGCAGTACTTC.

The chain uses TRBV5-5 and TRBJ1-2; 9 nucleotides line up with TRBD1. V dropped 0 bases and J dropped 2; count of bases not matched to a gene: 2. This CDR3 comprises 15 residues. Germline V gene sequence: CDR1 SGHKS, CDR2 YYEKEE (reference sequence). The chain's CDR3 is CASSLGTGENYGYTF. The CDR3 DNA follows: TGTGCCAGCAGCTTGGGGACAGGGGAAAACTATGGCTACACCTTC.

This clone was detected only once. The chain links TRBV28 to TRBJ1-4, with D possibly matching TRBD1 (5 bases). From germline, CDR1 is MDHEN and CDR2 SYDVKM. V lost 6 bases, J lost 8 bases, and 16 bases lay in between. This CDR3 is 14 amino acids long. The CDR3 reads CASRQGNTYEKLFF. The CDR3 nucleotides are TGTGCCAGCAGGCAGGGTAATACCTACGAAAAACTGTTTTTT.

The V call is TRBV18, the J call TRBJ2-2, with 10 bases aligning to TRBD1. This CDR3 contains 16 residues. The V gene end was trimmed by 1 base and the J gene end by 3 bases; junction bases not matched to a gene: 2. Germline loops: CDR1 KGHSH, CDR2 LQKENI. CDR3 in amino acids: CASSPRQGADTGELFF. The CDR3 DNA sequence: TGTGCCAGCTCACCACGACAGGGGGCGGACACCGGGGAGCTGTTTTTT.

This chain uses TRBV6-5 with TRBJ2-1; 10 bases are a match to TRBD2. Trimming cost V 4 bases and J 3 bases; bases outside gene matches: 6. The CDR3 is made up of 16 amino acids. Germline V lookup: CDR1 MNHEY, CDR2 SVGAGI. The CDR3 protein is CASSSPSGGRYNEQFF. In nucleotides, the CDR3 is TGTGCCAGCAGTTCCCCTAGCGGGGGACGCTACAATGAGCAGTTCTTC.

The genes are TRBV4-3 and TRBJ1-6, with 9 nucleotides matching TRBD1. Trimming cost V 5 bases and J 7 bases; bases outside gene matches: 3. The CDR3 is 14 amino acids. Germline V gene data show CDR1 as LGHNA and CDR2 as YSLEER. CDR3 sequence (DNA): TGCGCCAGCAGCTTAGGGACAGGGAATTCACCCCTCCACTTT. Translation gives CASSLGTGNSPLHF.

This chain connects TRBV19 to TRBJ1-4; D is possibly TRBD1 (5 bases). From germline, CDR1 is LNHDA and CDR2 SQIVND (reference sequence). This CDR3 contains 17 residues. V lost 6 bases, J lost 7 bases, and 24 bases lay in between. The CDR3 sequence: CASSLDSQGFRSEKLFF. The CDR3 region has the DNA TGTGCCAGTAGCCTTGACAGCCAGGGTTTTAGGAGTGAAAAACTGTTTTTT.

The chain is built from TRBV18 and TRBJ1-6; D gene uncertain. From germline, CDR1 is KGHSH and CDR2 LQKENI. V was trimmed by 2 bases and J by 6 bases, leaving 5 bases between them. This CDR3 spans 13 amino acids. Here the CDR3 DNA reads TGTGCCAGCTCACCAACAGCTAATTCACCCCTCCACTTT. It yields the protein CASSPTANSPLHF.

The chain combines TRBV6-2 or TRBV6-3 with TRBJ2-1, with TRBD2 matching 13 bases. Per germline, CDR1 MNHEY and CDR2 SVGEGT. The CDR3 extends over 18 amino acids. The trim removed 6 bases at V and 3 bases at J, leaving 11 bases unmatched. The DNA of the CDR3 is TGTGCCAGCAGCCCACATCGGACTAGCGGGAGTGTCTACAATGAGCAGTTCTTC. Translating gives CASSPHRTSGSVYNEQFF.

The chain links TRBV27 to TRBJ1-2, with no clear D. The CDR3 covers 17 residues. Looked up from germline, CDR1 is MNHEY and CDR2 is SMNVEV (reference sequence). Trimming removed 5 bases from V and 8 bases from J, with 27 bases in between. The CDR3 region is CASSETRWGGRALGYTF. The CDR3 DNA sequence: TGTGCCAGCAGTGAGACCCGGTGGGGAGGGCGCGCCCTGGGCTACACCTTC.

This clone was detected once. The chain uses TRBV5-6 and TRBJ2-7; the D gene is possibly TRBD1 (6 bases). The germline gives CDR1 SGHDT, CDR2 YYEEEE. Trimming cost V 5 bases and J 4 bases, with 13 bases left between them. This CDR3 is built from 13 residues. CDR3 sequence: CASRFRDNYEQYF. Here the CDR3 DNA reads TGTGCCAGCAGGTTCCGGGACAATTACGAGCAGTACTTC. Looking up the rest from reference TRBV5-6 and TRBJ2-7 gives the full variable domain: DAGVTQSPTHLIKTRGQQVTLRCSPKSGHDTVSWYQQALGQGPQFIFQYYEEEERQRGNFPDRFSGHQFPNYSSELNVNALLLGDSALYLCASRFRDNYEQYFGPGTRLTVT.

CDR3 DNA: TGTGCCAGCTCACCGTTTCAAGCGGGACCGGGGGATACGCAGTATTTT. Translated, it gives CASSPFQAGPGDTQYF. V usage is TRBV18 and J usage is TRBJ2-3; TRBD2 agrees at 7 bases. This CDR3 has 16 residues. CDR1 is KGHSH and CDR2 is LQKENI in the germline V gene. J gave up 6 bases and V 3 bases, and 12 bases lay outside the gene matches.

The CDR3 reads CASSLRGDTQYF. The CDR3, as DNA: TGTGCCAGCAGCTTGAGGGGAGATACGCAGTATTTT. The chain carries TRBV5-5 and TRBJ2-3; maybe TRBD1 (5 bases). The V end lost 1 base, the J end lost 5 bases, and 5 bases lay between the germline ends. Germline values: CDR1 SGHKS, CDR2 YYEKEE (reference sequence). This CDR3 has 12 amino acids. Full variable domain (missing parts from reference TRBV5-5 and TRBJ2-3): DAGVTQSPTHLIKTRGQQVTLRCSPISGHKSVSWYQQVLGQGPQFIFQYYEKEERGRGNFPDRFSARQFPNYSSELNVNALLLGDSALYLCASSLRGDTQYFGPGTRLTVL.

The chain carries TRBV18 and TRBJ1-1; D gene ambiguous. Trimming removed 3 bases at V and 2 bases at J, with 13 bases between. Germline V gene sequence: CDR1 KGHSH, CDR2 LQKENI. The CDR3 sequence is 15 residues long. CDR3 amino acids: CASSPEAAINTEAFF. The CDR3 DNA reads TGTGCCAGCTCACCTGAGGCAGCGATTAACACTGAAGCTTTCTTT.

The genes are TRBV19 and TRBJ2-1; D might be TRBD2 (6 bases). The CDR3 has 15 amino acids. From germline, CDR1 is LNHDA and CDR2 SQIVND (reference sequence). Trimming removed 1 base at V and 8 bases at J, with 15 bases between. The CDR3 reads CASSIGRGRRDEQFF. The CDR3 region has the DNA TGTGCCAGTAGTATAGGACGGGGAAGGAGGGATGAGCAGTTCTTC.

J is TRBJ1-1 and V is TRBV13, with 7 bases fitting TRBD1. Germline lookup yields CDR1 PRHDT and CDR2 FYEKMQ (reference sequence). This CDR3 contains 14 residues. After removal of 8 bases from V and 8 bases from J, the junction contained 14 bases not matched to a gene. The CDR3, as DNA: TGTGCCAGCTATAAAAGACAGGGATTGGGGGAAGCTTTCTTT. This codes for CASYKRQGLGEAFF.

The genes are TRBV29-1 and TRBJ1-1; 10 bases fit TRBD1. With 7 bases clipped from V and 8 bases from J, the junction kept 7 bases outside the gene matches. The CDR3 has 12 residues. From germline, CDR1 is SQVTM and CDR2 ANQGSEA. The CDR3: CSADLTGGEAFF. The CDR3 nucleotides read TGCAGCGCTGACCTGACAGGGGGCGAAGCTTTCTTT.

The chain joins TRBV5-1 to TRBJ2-2; tentative D call: TRBD1 (6 bases). The germline V and J ends were trimmed by 4 bases and 5 bases, with 18 bases remaining between them. From germline, CDR1 is SGHRS and CDR2 YFSETQ. The CDR3 extends over 16 amino acids. CDR3 in amino acids: CASSLLVDRSTGELFF. CDR3 bases: TGCGCCAGCAGCCTCTTGGTAGACAGGTCGACCGGGGAGCTGTTTTTT.

The J gene is TRBJ2-3, the V gene TRBV18, with D maybe TRBD2 (6 bases). Germline assignment: CDR1 KGHSH and CDR2 LQKENI. Trimming cost V 4 bases and J 1 base, with 12 bases left between them. This CDR3 is 15 amino acids long. The CDR3 coding sequence is TGTGCCAGCTCACGATGGGAGGAGGGCACAGATACGCAGTATTTT. As protein: CASSRWEEGTDTQYF.

This clone appeared once. The J gene is TRBJ2-1, the V gene TRBV7-2; D ambiguous. The germline V and J ends were trimmed by 5 bases and 3 bases, with 14 bases remaining between them. CDR3 size: 15 residues. Looked up from germline, CDR1 is SGHTA and CDR2 is FQGNSA. The CDR3 loop reads CASSPVSQNYNEQFF. The CDR3 nucleotides read TGTGCCAGCAGCCCTGTCTCCCAGAACTACAATGAGCAGTTCTTC.

The genes are TRBV18 and TRBJ1-2, with D perhaps TRBD1 (6 bases). The CDR3 length is 15 residues. V lost 3 bases and J 4 bases, leaving 15 bases between the germline ends. Germline values: CDR1 KGHSH, CDR2 LQKENI. CDR3 coding DNA: TGTGCCAGCTCACCGCCGTCGGGACAAATCTATGGCTACACCTTC. Its translation: CASSPPSGQIYGYTF. Drawing the rest from reference TRBV18 and TRBJ1-2, the complete variable domain is NAGVMQNPRHLVRRRGQEARLRCSPMKGHSHVYWYRQLPEEGLKFMVYLQKENIIDESGMPKERFSAEFPKEGPSILRIQQVVRGDSAAYFCASSPPSGQIYGYTFGSGTRLTVV.

This clone came up once. The chain joins TRBV12-3 or TRBV12-4 to TRBJ1-2; weak D call: TRBD1 (6 bases). The CDR3 consists of 13 residues. The V gene lost 0 bases and the J gene lost 7 bases, with 9 bases spanning the gap. The CDR3 sequence: CASSLAAGAGYTF. CDR3 nucleotides: TGTGCCAGCAGTTTAGCGGCAGGGGCTGGCTACACCTTC.

The chain links TRBV6-2 or TRBV6-3 to TRBJ2-7; TRBD1 aligns across 8 bases. V was clipped by 0 bases and J by 2 bases; unmatched bases: 6. Germline V gene sequence: CDR1 MNHEY, CDR2 SVGEGT. The CDR3 extends over 16 amino acids. In DNA, the CDR3 is TGTGCCAGCAGTTACTCATTGGGACAGGCCGCCTACGAGCAGTACTTC. Translation gives CASSYSLGQAAYEQYF.

CDR3 nucleotides: TGTGCCAGCTCCTCCGCGGGGGGACTTTCCTACGAGCAGTACTTC. Translated, it gives CASSSAGGLSYEQYF. The chain is built from TRBV18 and TRBJ2-7; 8 positions agree with TRBD2. Trimming cost V 6 bases and J 1 base; bases outside gene matches: 8. Germline V gene lookup returns CDR1 KGHSH and CDR2 LQKENI. CDR3 length equals 15 residues.

This rearrangement joins TRBV2 to TRBJ1-5, with a possible D match to TRBD1 (6 bases). Germline assignment: CDR1 SNHLY and CDR2 FYNNEI. The germline V and J ends were trimmed by 6 bases and 0 bases, with 12 bases remaining between them. This CDR3 has 15 amino acids. The CDR3 DNA is TGTGCCAGCAGCCTGACAGGACTTAGCAATCAGCCCCAGCATTTT. It encodes CASSLTGLSNQPQHF.

This chain connects TRBV10-3 to TRBJ2-7; 9 nucleotides match TRBD1. The CDR3 covers 17 residues. Looked up from germline, CDR1 is ENHRY and CDR2 is SYGVKD. V gave up 6 bases and J gave up 1 base; unmatched junction bases: 13. The CDR3 here is CAISYTLAGTGSYEQYF. DNA for the CDR3: TGTGCCATCAGCTACACTCTTGCCGGGACAGGGTCCTACGAGCAGTACTTC.